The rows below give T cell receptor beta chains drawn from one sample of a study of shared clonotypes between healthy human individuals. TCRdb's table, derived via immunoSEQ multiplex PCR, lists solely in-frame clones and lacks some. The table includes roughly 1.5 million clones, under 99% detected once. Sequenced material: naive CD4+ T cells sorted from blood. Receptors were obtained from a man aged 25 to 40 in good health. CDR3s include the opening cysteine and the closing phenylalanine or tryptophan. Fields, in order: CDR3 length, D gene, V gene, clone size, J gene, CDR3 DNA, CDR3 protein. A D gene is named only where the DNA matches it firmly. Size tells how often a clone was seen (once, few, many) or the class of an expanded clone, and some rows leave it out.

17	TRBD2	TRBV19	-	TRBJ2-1	TGTGCCAGTAGTACGGGCCCTAGCGGGGACTACAATGTTGGGCAGTTCTTC	CASSTGPSGDYNVGQFF
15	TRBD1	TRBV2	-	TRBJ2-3	TGTGCCAGCAGTCGGGACAGACCTGCAGGAGATACGCAGTATTTT	CASSRDRPAGDTQYF
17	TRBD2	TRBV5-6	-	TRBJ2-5	TGTGCCAGCAGCTGGGGGATGGCTAGCGGGAGATGGGAGACCCAGTACTTC	CASSWGMASGRWETQYF
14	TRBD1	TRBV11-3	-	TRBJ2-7	TGTGCCAGCAGTTCGGGACAGGGAAGAAACGAGCAGTACTTC	CASSSGQGRNEQYF
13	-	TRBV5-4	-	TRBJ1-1	TGTGCCAGCAGCTTAGGCCCGAACACTGAAGCTTTCTTT	CASSLGPNTEAFF
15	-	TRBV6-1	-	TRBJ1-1	TGTGCCAGCAGTGAGGTCTGGACAGTCGACACTGAAGCTTTCTTT	CASSEVWTVDTEAFF
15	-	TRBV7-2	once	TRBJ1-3	TGTGCCAGCAGCTCCACGGGTGCCTCTGGAAACACCATATATTTT	CASSSTGASGNTIYF
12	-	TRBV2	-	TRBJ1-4	TGTGCCAGCAGTGTGAACGCTGAAAAACTGTTTTTT	CASSVNAEKLFF
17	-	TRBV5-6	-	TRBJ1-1	TGTGCCAGCAGCTTAAAACCTCTTGGGCGAAGGAACTCTGAAGCTTTCTTT	CASSLKPLGRRNSEAFF
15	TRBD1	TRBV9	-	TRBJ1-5	TGTGCCAGCAGCGCAGATGCCGGGACAGCACAGCCCCAGCATTTT	CASSADAGTAQPQHF
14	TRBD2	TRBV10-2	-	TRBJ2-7	TGCGCCAGCAGTGAGCTAGCGGGAGTCTTCGAGCAGTACTTC	CASSELAGVFEQYF
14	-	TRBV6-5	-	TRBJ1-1	TGTGCCAGCAGTTACGAGGGTAGATCCACTGAAGCTTTCTTT	CASSYEGRSTEAFF
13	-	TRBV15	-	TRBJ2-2	TGTGCCACCAGCAGAGATATTGACGGGGAGCTGTTTTTT	CATSRDIDGELFF
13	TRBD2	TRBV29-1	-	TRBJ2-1	TGCAGCGGACTAGCGGACTCCTACAATGAGCAGTTCTTC	CSGLADSYNEQFF
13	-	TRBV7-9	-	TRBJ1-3	TGTGCCAGCGCACAGGGCTCTGGAAACACCATATATTTT	CASAQGSGNTIYF
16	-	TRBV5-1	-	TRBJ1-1	TGCGCCAGCAGCTTGGCCCTAGGGAACATGAACACTGAAGCTTTCTTT	CASSLALGNMNTEAFF
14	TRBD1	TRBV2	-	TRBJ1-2	TGTGCCAGCACCCAGACAGGGCCGGCGGATGGCTACACCTTC	CASTQTGPADGYTF
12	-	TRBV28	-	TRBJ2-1	TGTGCCACGGCCCTCTCCTACAATGAGCAGTTCTTC	CATALSYNEQFF
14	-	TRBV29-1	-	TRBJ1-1	TGCAGCGTTGGATCAGGGGCGTTGAACACTGAAGCTTTCTTT	CSVGSGALNTEAFF
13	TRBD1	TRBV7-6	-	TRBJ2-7	TGTGCCAGCAGCCGGGGACAGGGTAACGAGCAGTACTTC	CASSRGQGNEQYF
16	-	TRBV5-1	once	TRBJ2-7	TGCGCCAGCAGCTTGGATCGAGACCGCAACTCCTACGAGCAGTACTTC	CASSLDRDRNSYEQYF
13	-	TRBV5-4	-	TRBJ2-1	TGTGCCAGCAGCTTGCCCCAATACAATGAGCAGTTCTTC	CASSLPQYNEQFF